These 18 T cell receptor beta chains were sequenced from one sample in a study of blood T cell repertoires in COVID-19. Some clones are missing from TCRdb's copy, which holds only in-frame ones; the method was immunoSEQ multiplex PCR. In the table there are 150,000 to 200,000 clones, about 90% of which are singletons. Sequences were obtained from PBMCs or T cells enriched from blood (not recorded which). Receptors originate from a human donor with acute COVID-19. The donor label of this sample is uncertain.

The chain uses TRBV5-6 and TRBJ1-2; possible D gene TRBD1, 6 bases. Germline V gene sequence: CDR1 SGHDT, CDR2 YYEEEE. Trimming stripped 0 bases from V and 6 bases from J, with 12 bases between. This CDR3 has 14 amino acids. The CDR3 DNA follows: TGTGCCAGCAGCTTGGAGGTGGGGGCGCATGGCTACACCTTC. Translated: CASSLEVGAHGYTF.

The V gene is TRBV6-6, the J gene TRBJ1-5; D possibly corresponds to TRBD1 (6 bases). Germline CDR1 and CDR2: MNHNY and SVGAGI (reference sequence). Deletions cut 8 bases from V and 11 bases from J, with 25 bases between. There are 15 residues in the CDR3. DNA for the CDR3: TGTGCCAGCCGCGATTACCAGGGGCCGCTTGGGGCCCAGCATTTT. This sequence encodes CASRDYQGPLGAQHF.

The rearrangement uses TRBV30 and TRBJ1-6; 7 positions match TRBD1. J was trimmed by 10 bases and V by 4 bases; bases with no gene match: 4. This CDR3 is built from 12 residues. CDR1 and CDR2 (germline): GTSNPN, SVGIG (reference sequence). The CDR3 bases are TGTGCCTGGACAGGGGGAAGGTCACCCCTCCACTTT. It translates to CAWTGGRSPLHF.

The chain combines TRBV3-1 (or the pseudogene TRBV3-2) with TRBJ1-2; 9 bases are shared with TRBD1. Germline values: CDR1 LGHDT, CDR2 YNNKEL (reference sequence). The CDR3 has 14 amino acids. V dropped 1 base and J dropped 8; count of bases not matched to a gene: 5. The CDR3 nucleotides are TGTGCCAGCAGCCAAGGTTCGACAGGGGGAGGCTACACCTTC. Protein: CASSQGSTGGGYTF.

The CDR3, as DNA: TGTGCCATCGCCGGGGGGGGTTCCTTCTCTGGGGCCAACGTCCTGACTTTC. It yields the protein CAIAGGGSFSGANVLTF. The V call is TRBV10-3, the J call TRBJ2-6, with 8 bases that match TRBD2. Trimming took 8 bases from V and 0 from J; bases not matched to a gene: 9. Germline V gives CDR1 ENHRY, CDR2 SYGVKD. This CDR3 is 17 amino acids long.

The chain uses TRBV6-1 and TRBJ1-5; possibly TRBD1 for D (5 bases). V was cut by 2 bases and J by 7 bases, with 9 bases left in between. This CDR3 is built from 13 residues. The V gene's germline CDR1 is MNHNS and CDR2 SASEGT. CDR3 bases: TGTGCCAGCAGTGAAAGGGGAGGGCAGCCCCAGCATTTT. Translation: CASSERGGQPQHF.

The genes are TRBV6-5 and TRBJ2-3; D not resolved. Germline V lookup: CDR1 MNHEY, CDR2 SVGAGI. CDR3 length: 13 residues. The V end was cut by 2 bases, the J end by 2 bases, with 5 bases between. In DNA, the CDR3 is TGTGCCAGCAGTTACCGAGCCACAGATACGCAGTATTTT. It yields the protein CASSYRATDTQYF.

The rearrangement joins TRBV2 to TRBJ2-4, with 7 bases lining up with TRBD2. The trim removed 3 bases at V and 0 bases at J, leaving 5 bases unmatched. In germline, CDR1 is SNHLY, CDR2 FYNNEI. The length of the CDR3 is 16 residues. The CDR3 sequence is CASSDYGGKAKNIQYF. In DNA, the CDR3 is TGTGCCAGCAGTGATTACGGGGGGAAAGCCAAAAACATTCAGTACTTC.

The CDR3 here is CASRKTGDRDEQYF. The CDR3, as DNA: TGTGCCAGCAGGAAGACAGGGGACAGGGACGAGCAGTACTTC. The chain combines TRBV28 with TRBJ2-7; 9 bases are shared with TRBD1. The V and J ends lost 6 bases and 5 bases, in that order; junction bases with no gene match: 8. CDR1 and CDR2 (germline): MDHEN, SYDVKM. The length of the CDR3 is 14 residues.

The chain is built from TRBV5-1 and TRBJ2-5, with D unclear. Germline CDR1 is SGHRS and CDR2 is YFSETQ. Trimming left V 3 bases short and J 7 bases short, with 16 bases between. The CDR3 has 14 residues. Here the CDR3 DNA reads TGCGCCAGCAGCTCCCAGCACGTCCCGGGGACCCAGTACTTC. As protein: CASSSQHVPGTQYF. The full variable domain, in which reference TRBV5-1 and TRBJ2-5 provide the parts outside the CDR3, is KAGVTQTPRYLIKTRGQQVTLSCSPISGHRSVSWYQQTPGQGLQFLFEYFSETQRNKGNFPGRFSGRQFSNSRSEMNVSTLELGDSALYLCASSSQHVPGTQYFGPGTRLLVL.

The chain links TRBV30 to TRBJ2-1; 8 bases map to TRBD2. Germline values: CDR1 GTSNPN, CDR2 SVGIG (reference sequence). The CDR3 is 16 amino acids. V lost 0 bases to trimming and J lost 5 bases; unmatched junction nucleotides: 9. In DNA, the CDR3 is TGTGCCTGGAGTGTACGGGTGGTAGCGGGGCACAATGAGCAGTTCTTC. Translation: CAWSVRVVAGHNEQFF.

This clone turned up a few times. The chain joins TRBV4-1 to TRBJ2-5; D remains ambiguous. V lost 1 base to trimming and J lost 3 bases, with 9 bases between them. CDR3 length: 14 residues. From germline, CDR1 is MGHRA and CDR2 YSYEKL. Written as DNA, the CDR3 is TGCGCCAGCAGCCAAGGCACAGATAAAGAGACCCAGTACTTC. Protein: CASSQGTDKETQYF.

The chain joins TRBV9 to TRBJ2-1; 7 nucleotides align to TRBD1. CDR1 and CDR2 from the germline V gene are SGDLS and YYNGEE. The CDR3 is made up of 15 amino acids. Losses at the gene ends were 0 bases for V and 5 bases for J; bases not matched to a gene: 5. CDR3 coding DNA: TGTGCCAGCAGCGTAGGGACAGGTTGGAACAATGAGCAGTTCTTC. Its protein product is CASSVGTGWNNEQFF. Looking up the rest from reference TRBV9 and TRBJ2-1 gives the full variable domain: DSGVTQTPKHLITATGQRVTLRCSPRSGDLSVYWYQQSLDQGLQFLIQYYNGEERAKGNILERFSAQQFPDLHSELNLSSLELGDSALYFCASSVGTGWNNEQFFGPGTRLTVL.

The rearrangement joins TRBV18 to TRBJ1-1, with 7 bases fitting TRBD1. Trimming took 2 bases from V and 4 from J; bases not matched to a gene: 16. CDR3 length: 18 residues. From germline, CDR1 is KGHSH and CDR2 LQKENI. CDR3 DNA sequence: TGTGCCAGCTCACCATCCCAACCCCGGGACAGCCACTCCACTGAAGCTTTCTTT. It yields the protein CASSPSQPRDSHSTEAFF.

The chain employs TRBV4-3 and TRBJ2-2; 11 bases agree with TRBD2. CDR3 length: 18 amino acids. Per germline, CDR1 LGHNA and CDR2 YSLEER. V was clipped by 2 bases and J by 6 bases; unmatched bases: 11. CDR3 sequence: CASSQRSLAGGGSGELFF. CDR3 DNA: TGCGCCAGCAGCCAAAGATCGCTAGCGGGGGGTGGGTCCGGGGAGCTGTTTTTT.

The chain employs TRBV9 and TRBJ2-5, with TRBD2 matching over 10 bases. This CDR3 comprises 13 residues. J was trimmed by 3 bases and V by 6 bases; bases with no gene match: 2. CDR1 SGDLS and CDR2 YYNGEE come from the germline V gene. The CDR3 DNA is TGTGCCAGCAACCTAGCGGGAGAAGAGACCCAGTACTTC. It is translated as CASNLAGEETQYF.

V and J are TRBV5-4 and TRBJ1-2, with 9 bases fitting TRBD1. CDR1 is SGHNT, CDR2 YYREEE, per germline (reference sequence). The CDR3 spans 14 residues. The V gene end was trimmed by 0 bases and the J gene end by 8 bases; junction bases not matched to a gene: 5. The chain's CDR3 is CASSLGGQGYGYTF. CDR3 bases: TGTGCCAGCAGCTTGGGGGGACAGGGATACGGCTACACCTTC.

This chain joins TRBV18 and TRBJ2-7, with TRBD1 identical over 9 bases. Germline V CDR1 and CDR2: KGHSH, LQKENI. The CDR3 totals 14 residues. V was pared by 4 bases and J by 0 bases, with 1 base of the junction left unmatched. The CDR3 DNA sequence: TGTGCCAGCTCACTGACAGGGGGCTCCTACGAGCAGTACTTC. As protein: CASSLTGGSYEQYF.